These 19 T cell receptor beta chains were sequenced from one sample in a study of T cell repertoires in ileal Crohn's disease. The protocol was immunoSEQ multiplex PCR, while the TCRdb copy is restricted to in-frame clones and leaves out a portion. The sample shows about 15,000 clones, 50% to 75% of them seen only once. The sample was ileal tissue. These receptors originate from an adult with Crohn's disease.

The rearrangement links TRBV19 to TRBJ2-2; D might be TRBD2 (5 bases). CDR1 and CDR2 from the germline V gene are LNHDA and SQIVND (reference sequence). The CDR3 totals 14 residues. With 5 bases removed from V and 8 bases from J, the gap between germline ends came to 15 bases. The CDR3 protein is CASSLGLTAGELFF. CDR3 in DNA: TGTGCCAGTAGTCTAGGACTGACGGCGGGGGAGCTGTTTTTT.

This chain uses TRBV18 with TRBJ2-3; TRBD2 agrees at 8 bases. CDR1 and CDR2 (germline): KGHSH, LQKENI. CDR3 length equals 14 residues. Trimming took 5 bases from V and 2 from J; bases not matched to a gene: 3. The DNA for the CDR3 is TGTGCCAGCTCAACGGGGGGGGTCACAGATACGCAGTATTTT. It yields the protein CASSTGGVTDTQYF.

This clone turned up a few times. V and J are TRBV28 and TRBJ1-1; D ambiguous. This CDR3 is 14 amino acids long. Per germline, CDR1 MDHEN and CDR2 SYDVKM. V was pared by 4 bases and J by 5 bases, with 14 bases between. The DNA of the CDR3 is TGTGCCAGCAGTTCGACCGGGGAAGGGACTGAAGCTTTCTTT. Translated: CASSSTGEGTEAFF. The whole variable domain, remainder taken from reference TRBV28 and TRBJ1-1, is DVKVTQSSRYLVKRTGEKVFLECVQDMDHENMFWYRQDPGLGLRLIYFSYDVKMKEKGDIPEGYSVSREKKERFSLILESASTNQTSMYLCASSSTGEGTEAFFGQGTRLTVV.

V is TRBV2 and J is TRBJ1-2; D is perhaps TRBD1 (5 bases). CDR3 length: 14 amino acids. The ends were cut back, 2 bases at V and 1 base at J, with 8 bases in the middle. Germline V gives CDR1 SNHLY, CDR2 FYNNEI. CDR3 region: CASSELGDNYGYTF. In nucleotides, the CDR3 is TGTGCCAGCAGTGAATTAGGGGATAACTATGGCTACACCTTC.

The chain links TRBV7-2 to TRBJ1-2; D is perhaps TRBD1 (6 bases). The germline V and J ends were trimmed by 11 bases and 1 base, with 17 bases remaining between them. CDR1 is SGHTA and CDR2 is FQGNSA in the germline V gene. The CDR3 consists of 14 residues. CDR3 coding DNA: TGTGCCGTCGGGGGGCTCCTGATTAACTATGGCTACACCTTC. This sequence encodes CAVGGLLINYGYTF.

The chain combines TRBV5-1 with TRBJ1-2, with 8 bases aligning to TRBD1. Germline CDR1 reads SGHRS; CDR2 reads YFSETQ. The CDR3 extends over 14 amino acids. V trimming: 5 bases; J trimming: 6 bases; junction bases outside the gene matches: 9. The CDR3 region has the DNA TGCGCCAGCAGTGAGCGGCAGGGGGCGGATGGCTACACCTTC. Translation gives CASSERQGADGYTF.

This clone has just a few counts. V usage is TRBV27 and J usage is TRBJ2-2; D perhaps matches TRBD1 (6 bases). This CDR3 contains 18 residues. Germline CDR1 MNHEY, CDR2 SMNVEV (reference sequence). The germline V and J ends were trimmed by 7 bases and 2 bases, with 23 bases remaining between them. CDR3 DNA: TGTGCCAGCAAGGAGCGGTTAGGGGGTCCAACTAACACCGGGGAGCTGTTTTTT. Residues: CASKERLGGPTNTGELFF.

V gene TRBV9 combines with J gene TRBJ1-2, with TRBD1 matching 7 bases. The junction had 10 bases not matched to a gene; V was cut back by 2 bases and J by 3 bases. The CDR3 spans 16 residues. The germline gives CDR1 SGDLS, CDR2 YYNGEE. The CDR3 is CASSVGLQGTDYGYTF. CDR3 bases: TGTGCCAGCAGCGTCGGACTACAGGGGACTGACTATGGCTACACCTTC.

V gene TRBV27 combines with J gene TRBJ2-5; TRBD1 agrees at 7 bases. The length of the CDR3 is 13 residues. The germline gives CDR1 MNHEY, CDR2 SMNVEV (reference sequence). Trimming took 6 bases from V and 5 from J; bases not matched to a gene: 6. Written as DNA, the CDR3 is TGTGCCAGCAGAAGGGACAGAGGGGAGACCCAGTACTTC. This codes for CASRRDRGETQYF.

This clone was found a few times. J is TRBJ2-4 and V is TRBV5-1; 8 nucleotides agree with TRBD1. The trim removed 4 bases at V and 8 bases at J, leaving 8 bases unmatched. Germline V gene sequence: CDR1 SGHRS, CDR2 YFSETQ. The length of the CDR3 is 14 residues. CDR3 bases: TGCGCCAGCAGCCCAGGACAGGGTTCGGACATTCAGTACTTC. Its translation is CASSPGQGSDIQYF.

This clone was seen more than once but under ten times. This CDR3 is also generated by other DNA sequences in the sample. The chain employs TRBV14 and TRBJ1-1, with D possibly TRBD1 on 6 matching bases. The ends were cut back, 3 bases at V and 5 bases at J, with 10 bases in the middle. The germline gives CDR1 SGHDN, CDR2 FVKESK. The CDR3 has 13 residues. The CDR3, as DNA: TGTGCCAGCAGCCAGATCCAGGGGACTGAAGCTTTCTTT. Its translation: CASSQIQGTEAFF.

This rearrangement joins TRBV19 to TRBJ1-3; D is unresolved. This CDR3 is 15 amino acids long. CDR1 and CDR2 (germline): LNHDA, SQIVND (reference sequence). Trimming removed 6 bases at V and 0 bases at J, with 12 bases between. The CDR3 reads CASRRTSSSGNTIYF. CDR3 nucleotide sequence: TGTGCCAGTAGACGGACTTCCTCCTCTGGAAACACCATATATTTT.

The chain couples TRBV2 to TRBJ2-3; the D gene is possibly TRBD2 (5 bases). The V gene lost 8 bases and the J gene lost 4 bases, with 22 bases spanning the gap. Germline V gene lookup returns CDR1 SNHLY and CDR2 FYNNEI. This CDR3 spans 16 amino acids. The CDR3 region is CASSLMFQVGADTQYF. The CDR3 nucleotides are TGTGCCAGCTCCCTAATGTTTCAGGTCGGGGCAGATACGCAGTATTTT.

The chain has TRBV6-1 and TRBJ1-1; tentative D call: TRBD1 (5 bases). The CDR3 loop spans 14 amino acids. Germline V CDR1 and CDR2: MNHNS, SASEGT. Deletions cut 2 bases from V and 3 bases from J, with 10 bases between. The CDR3 sequence is CASSEPGLYTEAFF. CDR3 nucleotide sequence: TGTGCCAGCAGTGAACCAGGGCTTTACACTGAAGCTTTCTTT.

CDR3 amino acids: CAWSSRLAETQYF. CDR3 nucleotides: TGTGCCTGGAGTAGCAGACTAGCGGAGACCCAGTACTTC. V is TRBV30 and J is TRBJ2-5; the match to TRBD2 covers 8 bases. CDR1 and CDR2 (germline): GTSNPN, SVGIG (reference sequence). J was trimmed by 5 bases and V by 2 bases; bases with no gene match: 4. This CDR3 is built from 13 residues.

The chain links TRBV6-4 to TRBJ1-2; D call uncertain. The CDR3 totals 12 residues. V lost 6 bases and J lost 8, with 13 bases in between. Germline CDR1 is MRHNA and CDR2 is SNTAGT. CDR3 protein: CASSVPGGGYTF. In nucleotides, the CDR3 is TGTGCCAGCAGCGTACCGGGTGGGGGCTACACCTTC.

This clone is deemed medium-sized. The gene calls are TRBV28 and TRBJ1-3; D gene ambiguous. Germline CDR1 MDHEN, CDR2 SYDVKM. The CDR3 sequence is 15 residues long. Trimming left V 3 bases short and J 0 bases short, with 9 bases between. The CDR3 DNA reads TGTGCCAGCAGTTTTTTTGGGAGCTCTGGAAACACCATATATTTT. It translates to CASSFFGSSGNTIYF.

This clone showed up just a few times. The chain carries TRBV11-3 and TRBJ2-1, with D hard to call. Trimming cost V 5 bases and J 0 bases, with 11 bases left between them. Looked up from germline, CDR1 is SGHNT and CDR2 is YENEEA. The CDR3 loop spans 15 amino acids. DNA for the CDR3: TGTGCCAGCAGCCCTCGAGCTAACTCCTACAATGAGCAGTTCTTC. Its translation: CASSPRANSYNEQFF.

V and J are TRBV2 and TRBJ2-1; 11 nucleotides match TRBD2. Germline assignment: CDR1 SNHLY and CDR2 FYNNEI. There are 16 residues in the CDR3. The V gene end was trimmed by 6 bases and the J gene end by 0 bases; junction bases not matched to a gene: 4. For the CDR3, the DNA is TGTGCCAGCAGAAGACTAGCGGGAACCTCCTACAATGAGCAGTTCTTC. Translating gives CASRRLAGTSYNEQFF.